This T cell receptor (beta chain) was profiled in a study of T cells after yellow fever vaccination. Study background: With SMART-Seq v4 Ultra Low Input, the fractions containing low cell numbers were prepared.

This clonotype was seen a few times. What it recognizes is unknown. TCRdb independently ran MiXCR on the 5' RACE reads; one entry per CDR3 protein. The repertoire includes around 310,000 distinct CDR3 sequences, approximately 4.3% of them detected once, and just under 20% sits in the top ten. Overall study results and limits: Only a small proportion of the clonotypes turned up in both the CD4 and the CD8 compartments, likely arising from convergent recombination. Secondary responses were weaker yet peaked faster, day 5 versus 15. Bulk-population clonotypes that are abundant could appear as contaminants in FACS-sorted repertoires.

The TCR originated in a man aged 18 to 30 who received the YFV17D yellow fever vaccine. The sample in question was PBMCs, obtained 15 days after the yellow fever booster vaccination.

The CDR3 reads CASSQDVTDTQYF. Written as DNA, the CDR3 is TGCGCCAGCAGCCAAGATGTTACAGATACGCAGTATTTT. The chain uses TRBV4-1 and TRBJ2-3, with unresolved D. V dropped 0 bases and J dropped 3 bases, with 4 bases sitting between them. Germline CDR1 and CDR2: MGHRA and YSYEKL. CDR3 length: 13 amino acids.